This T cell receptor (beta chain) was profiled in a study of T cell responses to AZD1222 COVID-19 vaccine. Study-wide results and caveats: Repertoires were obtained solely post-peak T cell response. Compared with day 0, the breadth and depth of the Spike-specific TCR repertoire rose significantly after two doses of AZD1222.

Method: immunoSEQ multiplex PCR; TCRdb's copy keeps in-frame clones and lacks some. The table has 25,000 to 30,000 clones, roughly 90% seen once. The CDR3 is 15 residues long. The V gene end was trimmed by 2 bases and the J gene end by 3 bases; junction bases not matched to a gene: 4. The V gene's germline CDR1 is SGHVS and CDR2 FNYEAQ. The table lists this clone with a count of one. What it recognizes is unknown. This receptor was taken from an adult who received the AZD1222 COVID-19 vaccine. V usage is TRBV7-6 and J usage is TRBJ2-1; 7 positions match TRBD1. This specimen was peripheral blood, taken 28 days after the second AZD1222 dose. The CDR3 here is CASSLRGTDYNEQFF. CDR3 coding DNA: TGTGCCAGCAGCTTAAGAGGGACAGACTACAATGAGCAGTTCTTC. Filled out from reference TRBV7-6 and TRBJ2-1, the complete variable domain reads GAGVSQSPRYKVTKRGQDVALRCDPISGHVSLYWYRQALGQGPEFLTYFNYEAQQDKSGLPNDRFSAERPEGSISTLTIQRTEQRDSAMYRCASSLRGTDYNEQFFGPGTRLTVL.